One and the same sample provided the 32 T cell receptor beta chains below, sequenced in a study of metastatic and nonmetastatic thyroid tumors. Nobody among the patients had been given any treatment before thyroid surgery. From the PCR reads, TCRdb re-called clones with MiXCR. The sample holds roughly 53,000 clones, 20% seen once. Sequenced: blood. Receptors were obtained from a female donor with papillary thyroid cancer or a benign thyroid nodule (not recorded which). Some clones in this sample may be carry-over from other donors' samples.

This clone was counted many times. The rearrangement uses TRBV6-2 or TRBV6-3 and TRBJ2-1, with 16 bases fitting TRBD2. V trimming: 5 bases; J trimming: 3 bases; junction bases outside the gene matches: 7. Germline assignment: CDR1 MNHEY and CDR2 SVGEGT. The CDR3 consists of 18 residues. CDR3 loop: CASSPGTSGRAIYNEQFF. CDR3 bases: TGTGCCAGCAGTCCGGGGACTAGCGGGAGGGCCATCTACAATGAGCAGTTCTTC.

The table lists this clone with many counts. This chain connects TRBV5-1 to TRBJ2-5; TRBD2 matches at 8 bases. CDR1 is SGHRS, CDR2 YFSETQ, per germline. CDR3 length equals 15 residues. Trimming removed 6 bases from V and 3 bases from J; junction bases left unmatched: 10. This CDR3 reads CASKGDPGLEETQYF. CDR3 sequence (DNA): TGCGCCAGCAAGGGGGACCCGGGACTAGAAGAGACCCAGTACTTC.

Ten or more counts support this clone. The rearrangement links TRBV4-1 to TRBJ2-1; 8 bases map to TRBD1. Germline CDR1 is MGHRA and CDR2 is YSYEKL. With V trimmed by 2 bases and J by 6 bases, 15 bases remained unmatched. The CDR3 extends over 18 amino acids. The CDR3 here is CASSQPYRRQGASNEQFF. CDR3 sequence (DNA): TGCGCCAGCAGCCAACCCTACCGGCGGCAGGGGGCATCCAATGAGCAGTTCTTC.

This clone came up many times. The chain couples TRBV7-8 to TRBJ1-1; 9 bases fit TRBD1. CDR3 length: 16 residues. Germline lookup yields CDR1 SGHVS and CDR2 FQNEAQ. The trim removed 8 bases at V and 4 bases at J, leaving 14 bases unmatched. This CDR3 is CASHKDGTGLGTEAFF. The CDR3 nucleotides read TGTGCCAGCCATAAGGATGGGACAGGGTTGGGCACTGAAGCTTTCTTT.

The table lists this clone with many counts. The CDR3 DNA is TGCGCCAGCAGCTTGCTGACAGGGCGTGGGGGCTACACCTTC. The encoded protein is CASSLLTGRGGYTF. The rearrangement uses TRBV5-1 and TRBJ1-2; 7 bases map to TRBD1. V shed 1 base and J 8 bases; nucleotides not matched to a gene: 8. From germline, CDR1 is SGHRS and CDR2 YFSETQ. This CDR3 contains 14 residues.

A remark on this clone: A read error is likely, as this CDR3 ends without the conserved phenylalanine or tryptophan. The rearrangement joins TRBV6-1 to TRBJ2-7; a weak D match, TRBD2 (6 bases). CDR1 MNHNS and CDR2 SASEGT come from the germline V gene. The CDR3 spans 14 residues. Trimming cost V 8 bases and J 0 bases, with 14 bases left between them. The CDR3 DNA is TGTGCCAGCCCAGATAGCGGTAGCTCCTACGAGCAGTACTAC. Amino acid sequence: CASPDSGSSYEQYY.

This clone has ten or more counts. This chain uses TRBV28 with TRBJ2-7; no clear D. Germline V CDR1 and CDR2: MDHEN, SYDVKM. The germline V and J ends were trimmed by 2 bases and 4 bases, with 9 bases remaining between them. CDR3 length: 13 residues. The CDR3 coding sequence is TGTGCCAGCAGTTTAGGTTACTATTACGAGCAGTACTTC. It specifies CASSLGYYYEQYF.

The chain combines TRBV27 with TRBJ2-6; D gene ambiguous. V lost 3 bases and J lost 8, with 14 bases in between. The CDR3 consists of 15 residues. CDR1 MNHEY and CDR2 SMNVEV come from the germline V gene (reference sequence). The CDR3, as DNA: TGTGCCAGCAGTTTCGAGACCCCTGCGTCCAACGTCCTGACTTTC. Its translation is CASSFETPASNVLTF.

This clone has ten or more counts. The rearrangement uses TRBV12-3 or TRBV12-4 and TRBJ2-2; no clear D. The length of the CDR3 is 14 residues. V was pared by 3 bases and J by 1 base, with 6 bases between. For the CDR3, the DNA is TGTGCCAGCAGTTTCGGAGAGAACACCGGGGAGCTGTTTTTT. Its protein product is CASSFGENTGELFF.

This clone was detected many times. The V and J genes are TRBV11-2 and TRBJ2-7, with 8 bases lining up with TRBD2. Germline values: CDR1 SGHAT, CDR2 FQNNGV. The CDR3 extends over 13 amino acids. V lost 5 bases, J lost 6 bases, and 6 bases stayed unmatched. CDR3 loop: CASSTSGGTEQYF. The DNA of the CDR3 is TGTGCCAGCAGCACCTCGGGGGGGACCGAGCAGTACTTC.

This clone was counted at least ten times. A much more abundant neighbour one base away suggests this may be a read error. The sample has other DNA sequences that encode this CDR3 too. CDR3 nucleotides: TGCAGTGCTAGAGATCGCGGAGCAGGAGGTTACACCTTC. Translation: CSARDRGAGGYTF. The V and J genes are TRBV20-1 and TRBJ1-2; D call uncertain. Germline V CDR1 and CDR2: DFQATT, SNEGSKA (reference sequence). This CDR3 comprises 13 residues. V lost 0 bases to trimming and J lost 11 bases, with 16 bases between them.

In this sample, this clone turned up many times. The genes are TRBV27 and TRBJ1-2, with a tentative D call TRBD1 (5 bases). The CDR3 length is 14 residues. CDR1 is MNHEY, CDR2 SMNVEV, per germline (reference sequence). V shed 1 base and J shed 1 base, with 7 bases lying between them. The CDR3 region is CASSLYDSNYGYTF. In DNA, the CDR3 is TGTGCCAGCAGTTTATACGACAGTAACTATGGCTACACCTTC.

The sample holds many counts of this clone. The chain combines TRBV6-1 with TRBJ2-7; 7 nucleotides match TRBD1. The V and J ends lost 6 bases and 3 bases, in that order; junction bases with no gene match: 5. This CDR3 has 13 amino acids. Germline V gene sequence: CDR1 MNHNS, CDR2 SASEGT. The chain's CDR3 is CASSRGTVYEQYF. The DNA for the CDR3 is TGTGCCAGCAGCCGAGGGACAGTCTACGAGCAGTACTTC.

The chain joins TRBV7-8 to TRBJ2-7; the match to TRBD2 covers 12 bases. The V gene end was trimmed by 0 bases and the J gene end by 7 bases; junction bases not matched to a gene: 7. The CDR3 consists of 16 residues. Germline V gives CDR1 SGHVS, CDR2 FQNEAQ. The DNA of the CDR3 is TGTGCCAGCAGCTTAGCCTCGGGACTAGCGGGCTTAGAGCAGTACTTC. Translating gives CASSLASGLAGLEQYF.

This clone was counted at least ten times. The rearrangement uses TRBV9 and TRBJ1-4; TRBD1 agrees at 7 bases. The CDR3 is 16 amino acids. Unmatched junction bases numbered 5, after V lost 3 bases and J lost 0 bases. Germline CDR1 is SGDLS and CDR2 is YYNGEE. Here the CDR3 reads CASSAGQIATNEKLFF. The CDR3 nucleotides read TGTGCCAGCAGCGCGGGACAGATTGCAACTAATGAAAAACTGTTTTTT.

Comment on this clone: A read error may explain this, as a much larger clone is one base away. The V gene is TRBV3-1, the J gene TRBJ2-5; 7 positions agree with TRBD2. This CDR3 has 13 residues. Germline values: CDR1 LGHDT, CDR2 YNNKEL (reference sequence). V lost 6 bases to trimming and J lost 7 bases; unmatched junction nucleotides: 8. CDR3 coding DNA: TGTGCCAGCAGAGAATGGGGGGGTAGGACCCAGTACTTC. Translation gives CASREWGGRTQYF.

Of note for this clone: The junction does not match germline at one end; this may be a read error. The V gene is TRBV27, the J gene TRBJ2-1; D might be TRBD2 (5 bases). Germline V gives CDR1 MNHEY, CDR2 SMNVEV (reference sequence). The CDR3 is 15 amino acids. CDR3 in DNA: TGTGACAGCAGCTTTAGCGAGGTGGCCTACAATGAGCAGTTCTTC. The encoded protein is CDSSFSEVAYNEQFF.

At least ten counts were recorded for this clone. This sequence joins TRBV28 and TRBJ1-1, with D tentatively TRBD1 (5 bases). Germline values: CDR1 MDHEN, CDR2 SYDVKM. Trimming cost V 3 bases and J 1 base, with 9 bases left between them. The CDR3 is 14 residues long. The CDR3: CASSLVRANTEAFF. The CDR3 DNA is TGTGCCAGCAGTTTGGTCAGGGCGAACACTGAAGCTTTCTTT.

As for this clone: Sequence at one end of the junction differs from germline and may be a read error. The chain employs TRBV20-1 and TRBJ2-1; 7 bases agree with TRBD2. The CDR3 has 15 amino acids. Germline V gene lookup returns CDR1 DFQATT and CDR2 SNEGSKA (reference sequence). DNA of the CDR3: TGCAGTGCTCACCCCTTTAGCGGGTCGGTAGATGAGCATTTCTTC. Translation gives CSAHPFSGSVDEHFF.

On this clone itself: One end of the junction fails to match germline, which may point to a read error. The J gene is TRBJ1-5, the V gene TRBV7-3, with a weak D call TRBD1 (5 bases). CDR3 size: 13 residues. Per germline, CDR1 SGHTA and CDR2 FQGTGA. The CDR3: CASSIGANPPQHF. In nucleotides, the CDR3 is TGTGCCAGCAGCATAGGGGCCAATCCGCCCCAGCATTTT.

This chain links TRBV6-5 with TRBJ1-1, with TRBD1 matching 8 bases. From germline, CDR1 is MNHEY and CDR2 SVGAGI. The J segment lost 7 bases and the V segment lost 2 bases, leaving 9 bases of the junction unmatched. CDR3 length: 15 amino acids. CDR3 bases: TGTGCCAGCAGTTACACAGGGGGTGAGGCCGGTGAAGCTTTCTTT. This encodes CASSYTGGEAGEAFF.

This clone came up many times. CDR3 in amino acids: CAWSPGLREQYF. The CDR3 bases are TGTGCCTGGAGTCCGGGCCTTCGGGAGCAGTACTTC. The chain carries TRBV30 and TRBJ2-7, with no clear D. Germline V gives CDR1 GTSNPN, CDR2 SVGIG (reference sequence). The CDR3 sequence is 12 residues long. Trimming took off 2 bases at V and 7 bases at J, with 12 bases between the two ends.

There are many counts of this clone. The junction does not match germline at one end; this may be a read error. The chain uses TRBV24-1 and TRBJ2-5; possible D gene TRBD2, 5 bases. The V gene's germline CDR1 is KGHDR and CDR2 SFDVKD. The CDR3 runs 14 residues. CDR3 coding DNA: TGTGCCACCAGTGTCGACGGGAACCAGGAGACCCAGTACTTC. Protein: CATSVDGNQETQYF.

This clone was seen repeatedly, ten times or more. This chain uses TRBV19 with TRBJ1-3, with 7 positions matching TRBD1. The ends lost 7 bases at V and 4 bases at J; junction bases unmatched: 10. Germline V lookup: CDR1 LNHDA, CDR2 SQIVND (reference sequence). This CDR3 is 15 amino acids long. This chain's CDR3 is CASIRGTGVGNTIYF. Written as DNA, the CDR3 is TGTGCCAGTATAAGAGGTACAGGGGTCGGAAACACCATATATTTT.

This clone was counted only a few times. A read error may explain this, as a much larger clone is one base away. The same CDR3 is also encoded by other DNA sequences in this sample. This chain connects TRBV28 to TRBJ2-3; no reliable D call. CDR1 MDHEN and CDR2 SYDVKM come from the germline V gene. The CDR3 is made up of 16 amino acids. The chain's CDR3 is CASSPRVVFGTDTQYF. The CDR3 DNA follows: TGTGCAAGCAGTCCCCGGGTCGTGTTTGGCACAGATACGCAGTATTTT.

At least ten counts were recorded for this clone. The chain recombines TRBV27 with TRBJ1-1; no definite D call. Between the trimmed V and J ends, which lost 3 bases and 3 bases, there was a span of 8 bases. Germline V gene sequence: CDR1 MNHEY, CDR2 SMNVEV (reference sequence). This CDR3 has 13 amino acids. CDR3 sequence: CASSFRGYTEAFF. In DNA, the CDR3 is TGTGCCAGCAGTTTTAGAGGGTACACTGAAGCTTTCTTT.

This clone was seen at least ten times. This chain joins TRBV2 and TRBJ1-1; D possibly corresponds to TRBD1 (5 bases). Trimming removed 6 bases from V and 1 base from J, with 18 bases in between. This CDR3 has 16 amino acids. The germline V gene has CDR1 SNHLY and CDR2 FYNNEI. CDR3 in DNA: TGTGCCAGCAGCACAAGGGGCGGACTCACGAACACTGAAGCTTTCTTT. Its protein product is CASSTRGGLTNTEAFF.

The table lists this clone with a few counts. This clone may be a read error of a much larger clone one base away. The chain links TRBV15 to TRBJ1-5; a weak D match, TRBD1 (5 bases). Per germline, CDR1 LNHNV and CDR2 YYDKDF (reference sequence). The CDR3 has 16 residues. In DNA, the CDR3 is TGTGACACCGGTCCGGGGGGGATGGGTAGCAATCAGCCCCAGCATTTT. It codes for CDTGPGGMGSNQPQHF.

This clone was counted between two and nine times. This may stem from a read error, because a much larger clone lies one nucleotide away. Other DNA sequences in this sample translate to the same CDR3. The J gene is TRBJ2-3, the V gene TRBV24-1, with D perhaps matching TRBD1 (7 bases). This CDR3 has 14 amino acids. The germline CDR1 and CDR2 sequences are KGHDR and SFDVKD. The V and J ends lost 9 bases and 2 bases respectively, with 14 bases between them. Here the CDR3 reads CATGGTETTDTQYF. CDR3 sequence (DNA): TGTGCCACCGGAGGGACAGAGACCACAGATACGCAGTATTTT.

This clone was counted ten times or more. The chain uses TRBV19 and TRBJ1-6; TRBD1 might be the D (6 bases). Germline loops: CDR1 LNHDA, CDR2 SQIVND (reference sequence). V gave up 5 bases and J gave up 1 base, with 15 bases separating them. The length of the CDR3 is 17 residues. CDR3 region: CASSPLGAQSYNSPLHF. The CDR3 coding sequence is TGTGCCAGTAGTCCGCTGGGGGCCCAGTCCTATAATTCACCCCTCCACTTT.

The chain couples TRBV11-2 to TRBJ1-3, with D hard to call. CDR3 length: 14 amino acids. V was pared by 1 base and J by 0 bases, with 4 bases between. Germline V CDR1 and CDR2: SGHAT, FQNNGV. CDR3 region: CASSLGSSGNTIYF. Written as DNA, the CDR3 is TGTGCCAGCAGCTTAGGGAGCTCTGGAAACACCATATATTTT.

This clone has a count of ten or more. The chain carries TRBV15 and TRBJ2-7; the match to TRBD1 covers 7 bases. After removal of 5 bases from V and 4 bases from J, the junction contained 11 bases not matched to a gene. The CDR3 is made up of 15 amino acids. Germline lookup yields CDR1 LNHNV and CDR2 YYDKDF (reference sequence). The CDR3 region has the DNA TGTGCCACCAGCCCCCCAGGACAGGCTCGATACGAGCAGTACTTC. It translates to CATSPPGQARYEQYF.